What follows is one TCR beta chain and its context. This specimen belongs to a study of CD8 T cells in Susac syndrome. Sequencing of TCR beta was undertaken in CD8+ and CD4+ T cells derived from blood. Bulk CD8+ and CD4+ cells came from magnetic negative isolation; CD8+ TEMRA by FACS. An input of about 0.5 to 1 ug of RNA was subjected to reverse transcription using random hexamers. The authors amplified TCR beta CDR3 across 54 Vbeta and 13 Jbeta using immunoSEQ multiplex PCR. MiXCR, run by TCRdb on the immunoSEQ multiplex PCR reads, gives a single entry per CDR3 protein. In the table there are 150,000 to 200,000 distinct CDR3 sequences, under 97% of which are singletons. The specimen was CD4+ T cells from PBMCs. This clonotype was obtained from a human donor with multiple sclerosis.

CDR3 sequence (DNA): TGCGCCAGCAGCCAAGAGGGCTCTAATGAAAAACTGTTTTTT. Encoded protein: CASSQEGSNEKLFF. The chain couples TRBV4-3 to TRBJ1-4; D gene unclear. Trimming took off 0 bases at V and 3 bases at J, with 5 bases between the two ends. The CDR3 loop spans 14 amino acids. From germline, CDR1 is LGHNA and CDR2 YSLEER.